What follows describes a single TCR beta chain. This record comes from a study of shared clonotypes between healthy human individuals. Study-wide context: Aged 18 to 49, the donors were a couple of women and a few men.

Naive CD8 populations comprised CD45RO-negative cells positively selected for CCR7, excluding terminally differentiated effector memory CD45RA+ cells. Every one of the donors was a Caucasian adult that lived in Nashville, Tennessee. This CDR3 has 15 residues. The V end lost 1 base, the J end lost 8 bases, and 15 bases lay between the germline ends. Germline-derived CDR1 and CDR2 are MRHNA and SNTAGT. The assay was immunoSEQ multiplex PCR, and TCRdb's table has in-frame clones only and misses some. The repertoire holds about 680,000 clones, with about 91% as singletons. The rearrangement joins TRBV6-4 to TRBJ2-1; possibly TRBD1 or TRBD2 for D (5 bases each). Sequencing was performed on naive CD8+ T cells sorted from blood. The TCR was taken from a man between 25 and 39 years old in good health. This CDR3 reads CASSDYPGAAYEQFF. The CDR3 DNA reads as TGTGCCAGCAGTGACTACCCCGGGGCTGCCTATGAGCAGTTCTTC.